This entry lists 9 T cell receptor beta chains sequenced from one sample in a study of CD8 T cells in Susac syndrome. cDNA came from roughly 0.53 to 1 ug RNA primed by random hexamers. A single record per CDR3 protein comes from TCRdb applying MiXCR to the immunoSEQ multiplex PCR reads. The table lists roughly 190,000 distinct CDR3 sequences, roughly 91% of them singletons. What was sequenced was CD4+ T cells from PBMCs. These receptors were collected from a human donor with Susac syndrome.

The chain has TRBV29-1 and TRBJ1-2; D ambiguous. Germline-derived CDR1 and CDR2 are SQVTM and ANQGSEA. V lost 2 bases, J lost 1 base, and 2 bases lay in between. The CDR3 totals 11 residues. The CDR3 spells CSVEINYGYTF. CDR3 sequence (DNA): TGCAGCGTTGAAATTAACTATGGCTACACCTTC.

CDR3 DNA: TGTGCCAGCAGCTTACGCGACTTCGAGATGAACACTGAAGCTTTCTTT. This encodes CASSLRDFEMNTEAFF. V is TRBV7-9 and J is TRBJ1-1; D is unresolved. This CDR3 spans 16 amino acids. In germline, CDR1 is SEHNR, CDR2 FQNEAQ (reference sequence). V lost 2 bases and J lost 0, with 13 bases in between.

The rearrangement uses TRBV6-6 and TRBJ2-4, with D perhaps matching TRBD1 or TRBD2 (7 bases each). This CDR3 has 12 amino acids. Germline V gene sequence: CDR1 MNHNY, CDR2 SVGAGI (reference sequence). V lost 6 bases, J lost 11 bases, and 14 bases lay in between. The CDR3 here is CASSSGGGFQYF. For the CDR3, the DNA is TGTGCCAGCAGCTCAGGGGGGGGGTTTCAGTACTTC.

The V gene is TRBV7-2, the J gene TRBJ2-2; TRBD2 aligns across 7 bases. The germline V gene encodes CDR1 SGHTA and CDR2 FQGNSA. CDR3 length: 13 amino acids. V lost 2 bases, J lost 14 bases, and 8 bases stayed unmatched. The CDR3 sequence: CASSLYGGEGLFF. Here the CDR3 DNA reads TGTGCCAGCAGCTTATATGGGGGGGAAGGCCTGTTTTTT. Supplemented by reference TRBV7-2 and TRBJ2-2, the full variable domain reads GAGVSQSPSNKVTEKGKDVELRCDPISGHTALYWYRQSLGQGLEFLIYFQGNSAPDKSGLPSDRFSAERTGGSVSTLTIQRTQQEDSAVYLCASSLYGGEGLFFGEGSRLTVL.

The V gene is TRBV12-3 or TRBV12-4, the J gene TRBJ2-5; 8 bases fit TRBD2. V was clipped by 6 bases and J by 2 bases; unmatched bases: 8. The CDR3 runs 15 residues. In DNA, the CDR3 is TGTGCCAGCAGACCCCAGGGACTAGGGCAAGAGACCCAGTACTTC. Amino acids: CASRPQGLGQETQYF.

The chain carries TRBV28 and TRBJ1-2; TRBD1 might be the D (6 bases). The germline CDR1 and CDR2 sequences are MDHEN and SYDVKM. CDR3 length equals 14 residues. V lost 5 bases, J lost 6 bases, and 16 bases lay in between. As DNA, the CDR3 is TGTGCCAGCAGTGGTCGAGGCAGGGGACATGGCTACACCTTC. The encoded protein is CASSGRGRGHGYTF.

The J gene is TRBJ2-7, the V gene TRBV7-9, with 10 bases identical to TRBD1. There are 14 residues in the CDR3. After removal of 4 bases from V and 6 bases from J, the junction contained 6 bases not matched to a gene. CDR1 and CDR2 from the germline V gene are SEHNR and FQNEAQ (reference sequence). CDR3 DNA sequence: TGTGCCAGCAGCTATAGACAGGGGGCAGGCGAGCAGTACTTC. This encodes CASSYRQGAGEQYF.

This chain connects TRBV27 to TRBJ2-1, with 9 positions matching TRBD2. This CDR3 contains 16 residues. Trimming removed 6 bases from V and 6 bases from J; junction bases left unmatched: 12. Germline CDR1 and CDR2: MNHEY and SMNVEV (reference sequence). Written as DNA, the CDR3 is TGTGCCAGCAGCTTTCTACCGATTAGCGGGGGCAATGAGCAGTTCTTC. Its protein is CASSFLPISGGNEQFF.

This clonotype was detected once. The gene calls are TRBV7-3 and TRBJ1-1; the match to TRBD1 covers 9 bases. The CDR3 runs 13 residues. The trim removed 4 bases at V and 7 bases at J, leaving 4 bases unmatched. CDR1 and CDR2 from the germline V gene are SGHTA and FQGTGA. For the CDR3, the DNA is TGTGCCAGCAGCTGGGGACAGGGTCGTGAAGCTTTCTTT. Amino acid sequence: CASSWGQGREAFF.